This is a list of T cell receptor beta chains from one sample in a study of OX40 agonist ivuxolimab in advanced cancers. Using immunoSEQ multiplex PCR, the repertoire was profiled, and TCRdb retains in-frame clones only, with some absent. Of 40,000 to 60,000 clones in the sample, 88% are singletons; the top ten hold around 3.4%. Sequenced here: CD4+ or CD8+ T cells sorted from blood, sampled in a trial of the OX40 agonist ivuxolimab. These receptors were obtained from an adult with an advanced solid tumor such as melanoma, head and neck, liver or kidney cancer. Both conserved end residues are part of each CDR3. D genes are given only for firm matches. Part of the rows lack a size; the others show once, few, many or a class for expanded clones.

clone size	V gene	D gene	J gene	CDR3 DNA	CDR3 protein
-	TRBV5-1	-	TRBJ1-4	TGCGCCAGCAGCTTGGTGGGTGGAACTGAAAAACTGTTTTTT	CASSLVGGTEKLFF
-	TRBV5-6	-	TRBJ1-2	TGTGCCAGCAGCCCGCAGGCGAGCGGCTATGGCTACACCTTC	CASSPQASGYGYTF
-	TRBV6-1	-	TRBJ2-7	TGTGCCAGCAGTGAACGAGGGAGCTCCTACGAGCAGTACTTC	CASSERGSSYEQYF
-	TRBV5-6	TRBD2	TRBJ2-5	TGTGCCAGCAGCTACTCCACTAGCGGGAGATGGGAGACCCAGTACTTC	CASSYSTSGRWETQYF
-	TRBV7-6	TRBD1	TRBJ2-5	TGTGCCAGCAGCTCACCGGGACAGGGGCAAGAGACCCAGTACTTC	CASSSPGQGQETQYF
once	TRBV19	-	TRBJ1-1	TGTGCCAGTAGTACGTTGACTGAAGCTTTCTTT	CASSTLTEAFF
-	TRBV29-1	-	TRBJ2-2	TGCAGCGTTGAAGCGGGGACGTACACCGGGGAGCTGTTTTTT	CSVEAGTYTGELFF
-	TRBV14	-	TRBJ1-1	TGTGCCAGCAGCCAAAACCTGGGGAACACTGAAGCTTTCTTT	CASSQNLGNTEAFF
-	TRBV29-1	-	TRBJ1-5	TGCAGCGTTGCAGCACCTGGGGGCAATCAGCCCCAGCATTTT	CSVAAPGGNQPQHF
-	TRBV10-3	TRBD2	TRBJ2-7	TGTGCCATCAGTGTCGGTTTGGCTAGCGGGGGGTACGAGCAGTACTTC	CAISVGLASGGYEQYF
-	TRBV4-3	-	TRBJ2-3	TGCGCCAGCAGCCAGGGACCGTCGAGCACAGATACGCAGTATTTT	CASSQGPSSTDTQYF
once	TRBV9	TRBD2	TRBJ2-1	TGTGCCAGCAGCGTAGGAGCGGGGGGTTACAATGAGCAGTTCTTC	CASSVGAGGYNEQFF
-	TRBV4-1	TRBD1	TRBJ2-7	TGCGCCAGCAGCCAAAACGACAGGGGTACCTACGAGCAGTACTTC	CASSQNDRGTYEQYF
-	TRBV7-2	-	TRBJ2-4	TGTGCCAGCAGCTTATTGTTCCAGGTCCAGGGGGCCAAAAACATTCAGTACTTC	CASSLLFQVQGAKNIQYF
-	TRBV4-1	-	TRBJ1-4	TGCGCCAGCAGCCAAGGCCAGCTAGAAAAACTGTTTTTT	CASSQGQLEKLFF
-	TRBV9	TRBD2	TRBJ2-1	TGTGCCAGCAGCGTAGGGACTAGCGGGGGGACCCTCAATGAGCAGTTCTTC	CASSVGTSGGTLNEQFF
-	TRBV7-8	-	TRBJ2-7	TGTGCCAGCAGCCCCATTCGAGGGGGGCTGTCACCAACCTACGAGCAGTACTTC	CASSPIRGGLSPTYEQYF
-	TRBV15	-	TRBJ2-1	TGTGCCACCAGCAGAGTGAGAAACTCCTACAATGAGCAGTTCTTC	CATSRVRNSYNEQFF
-	TRBV29-1	-	TRBJ2-7	TGCAGCGTTCGGGCAGGGGGGTCCTACGAGCAGTACTTC	CSVRAGGSYEQYF
-	TRBV2	-	TRBJ1-2	TGTGCCAGCAGTGAATGGGGCGCAAATGGCTACACCTTC	CASSEWGANGYTF
-	TRBV6-1	-	TRBJ1-1	TGTGCCAGCAGTGAAGAGGGGAGACACCGGAACACTGAAGCTTTCTTT	CASSEEGRHRNTEAFF
-	TRBV28	-	TRBJ1-1	TGTGCCAGCATTCCTTCATCGGGGGTTTGGACTGAAGCTTTCTTT	CASIPSSGVWTEAFF
-	TRBV19	-	TRBJ1-3	TGTGCCAGTAGTGTAGACAAATCTAACTCTGGAAACACCATATATTTT	CASSVDKSNSGNTIYF
-	TRBV19	-	TRBJ1-5	TGTGCCAGTAGTACCTCGGGTCCCGCCCAGCATTTT	CASSTSGPAQHF
-	TRBV27	TRBD1	TRBJ1-1	TGTGCCAGCAGTTTACTGGGGACAGGGGGCCTAGGCACTGAAGCTTTCTTT	CASSLLGTGGLGTEAFF
-	TRBV6-1	-	TRBJ2-7	TGTGCCAGCAGGGTGGAACCTCGGTCCTACGAGCAGTACTTC	CASRVEPRSYEQYF
-	TRBV19	-	TRBJ2-3	TGTGCCAGCTCCCAATCGGGGACAGATACGCAGTATTTT	CASSQSGTDTQYF
-	TRBV7-2	TRBD1	TRBJ2-5	TGTGCCAGCAGCCAGGGACAGGGGGCAGAGACCCAGTACTTC	CASSQGQGAETQYF
-	TRBV11-2	-	TRBJ2-5	TGTGCCAGCAGCTTTTTTTCTGTAGTGAGGGGGGAGACCCAGTACTTC	CASSFFSVVRGETQYF
-	TRBV28	-	TRBJ1-4	TGTGCCTCGACTGGGAGGAATGAAAAACTGTTTTTT	CASTGRNEKLFF
once	TRBV7-8	TRBD2	TRBJ2-1	TGTGCCAGCAGCCCTCTAGCGGGAGGGCCACTAACCTACAATGAGCAGTTCTTC	CASSPLAGGPLTYNEQFF